The clone carrying this T cell receptor (beta chain) showed up just a few times. What it binds is not known. A single record per CDR3 protein comes from TCRdb applying MiXCR to the reads. The sample shows around 900,000 distinct CDR3 sequences, roughly 30% of them seen only once. The CDR3 sequence is 16 residues long. Trimming stripped 3 bases from V and 14 bases from J, with 28 bases between. Germline loops: CDR1 MDHEN, CDR2 SYDVKM. The data derive from a study of T cell repertoires in cytomegalovirus infection. In the study overall: It was the public TCR beta signatures that indicated both CMV infection and matching HLA type.

Regarding the study as a whole: Dominating the ex vivo response were TCR beta clonotypes that were CMV-specific and HLA-C-restricted.

This chain connects TRBV28 to TRBJ1-1; D gene ambiguous. The receptor was derived from a human donor in good health (CMV status not recorded). Some clones in this sample may be carry-over from other donors' samples. The source material was cultured CD8+ T cells from PBMCs, sampled from culture after CMV antigen stimulation. CDR3 in amino acids: CASSFSPHRNRGYGFF. The CDR3 region has the DNA TGTGCCAGCAGTTTCAGCCCCCATCGCAATCGGGGATATGGCTTCTTT. Full variable domain (outside the CDR3, taken from reference TRBV28 and TRBJ1-1): DVKVTQSSRYLVKRTGEKVFLECVQDMDHENMFWYRQDPGLGLRLIYFSYDVKMKEKGDIPEGYSVSREKKERFSLILESASTNQTSMYLCASSFSPHRNRGYGFFGQGTRLTVV.